The T cell receptor beta chain described here comes from a study of blood T cell repertoires in COVID-19. Assay used: immunoSEQ multiplex PCR; TCRdb lists only in-frame clones, some missing. Of 250,000 to 350,000 clones in the sample, around 85% are singletons; the top ten hold around 2.5%. Participants were aged roughly 18 to 90 years, lived in roughly 23 US areas, and enrolled virtually. Cohort assignment relied on participant-reported clinical history. Cohort 3 recovered donors had two negative PCRs, clearance, or symptom resolution. Looked up from germline, CDR1 is MGHDK and CDR2 is SYGVNS. With 8 bases clipped from V and 3 bases from J, the junction kept 9 bases outside the gene matches. The CDR3 extends over 15 amino acids.

J is TRBJ2-1 and V is TRBV25-1, with 8 bases matching TRBD2. The sample comprised PBMCs or T cells enriched from blood (not recorded which). The TCR was taken from a woman in her fifties or sixties who had recovered from COVID-19. The CDR3 DNA follows: TGTGCCAGCGCCCCACCTAGCGGGTTCTACAATGAGCAGTTCTTC. Protein product: CASAPPSGFYNEQFF.